This TCR beta chain was obtained from a study of T cell repertoires in cytomegalovirus infection (dated by TCRdb to between 2019 and 2020). Study-level background: Donor HLA type was relevant to the analysis, because carriage of CMV infection together with the matching HLA type was indicated by public TCR beta signatures.

The CDR3 measures 15 amino acids from cysteine to phenylalanine. The CDR3 DNA has 45 bases and is translated from base 1. The junction carries 17 bases between V and J, which are trimmed by 1 base and 8 bases respectively. As encoded in the germline V gene (reference sequence), CDR1 is DFQATT while CDR2 is SNEGSKA. Sequenced using an Illumina HiSeq 1500. Using fastp trimming at Q25 and MiXCR clonotype assembly, TCRdb reanalyzed the public sequencing data and kept in-frame beta chains. Entries that share a CDR3 protein sequence are merged under the most common genes and DNA. The sample table lists more than 85,000 distinct CDR3 sequences, 16% of them with a count of one. About 7.3% of the sample is in the top ten clones. The paper as a whole reports these results and caveats: Carriers of CMV infection plus the relevant HLA type were discriminated by the cumulative frequency of public TCR beta family members in the study cohort and in an independent roughly 380-donor cohort. The ex vivo response was dominated by HLA-C-restricted CMV-specific TCR beta clonotypes, which also provided the single most frequent clonotype in two of eight donors.

Regarding this clonotype: No antigen is known for it. Qualities for individual bases were not recorded, and no much larger clone is one base off.

Material for sequencing was PBMCs. The clonotype was recovered from a human donor in good health (CMV status not recorded). Some clones in this sample may be carry-over from other donors' samples. The chain is encoded by TRBV20-1 joined to TRBJ1-4; tentative D gene TRBD1, with 6 bases matching. The CDR3 sequence is CSARGPAGAEEKLFF. The nucleotide sequence reads TGCAGTGCTAGAGGGCCGGCAGGGGCAGAGGAAAAACTGTTTTTT.